Sequencing of this T cell receptor (beta chain) was carried out in a study of blood T cell repertoires in COVID-19. Original processing methods: Estimates of nucleated cell counts were drawn from the amplification of reference gene primers. Clones were read by immunoSEQ multiplex PCR, and TCRdb kept only the in-frame ones, dropping some. From that table come the V and J calls and clone size; the DNA was used to work out D and trimming. Found here are hundreds of thousands of clones, 86% of them singletons; the top ten hold more than 1.4%. The CDR3 is 15 residues long. Germline-derived CDR1 and CDR2 are LNHDA and SQIVND (reference sequence). Deletions cut 3 bases from V and 0 bases from J, with 11 bases between.

The TCR comes from a woman between 25 and 40 years old with active or convalescent COVID-19. The sequenced sample consisted of peripheral blood. The chain employs TRBV19 and TRBJ1-2, with D hard to call. The CDR3 here is CASSISVVSNYGYTF. As DNA, the CDR3 is TGTGCCAGTAGTATCTCAGTGGTGTCTAACTATGGCTACACCTTC. The entire variable domain, with the rest obtained from reference TRBV19 and TRBJ1-2, is as follows: DGGITQSPKYLFRKEGQNVTLSCEQNLNHDAMYWYRQDPGQGLRLIYYSQIVNDFQKGDIAEGYSVSREKKESFPLTVTSAQKNPTAFYLCASSISVVSNYGYTFGSGTRLTVV.